This TCR beta chain was captured in a study of Ad26.COV2.S vaccination and SARS-CoV-2 variants. Background on the study: By the intramuscular route, Ad26.COV2.S was given once, or twice 56 days apart. Overall study findings and caveats: For non-spike TCRs, breadth in vaccine recipients resembled that in placebo recipients. Among vaccine recipients, spike-specific TCR breadth exceeded that of placebo recipients.

This CDR3 is 15 amino acids long. Germline values: CDR1 SGHVS, CDR2 FNYEAQ. The V gene end was trimmed by 6 bases and the J gene end by 8 bases; junction bases not matched to a gene: 11. Treatment noted: 15 to 20 received Ad26.COV2.S at low or high dose, single or two shots; about 5 received placebo; per-sample allocation not given. It was on day 63 after the first vaccine or placebo injection that samples were taken. The study used a vaccine consisting of an Ad26 vector that expressed Wuhan-strain SARS-CoV-2 spike. With regard to this clone: Its matching antigen is unknown.

Produced via immunoSEQ multiplex PCR; TCRdb's table is partial and in-frame only. The sample shows 300,000 to 350,000 clones, 86% of them seen only once. This TCR was sampled from a person between 18 and 60 years old who received the Ad26.COV2.S COVID-19 vaccine or a placebo. The sequenced sample was peripheral blood, obtained in a trial of Ad26.COV2.S vaccine versus placebo. The chain couples TRBV7-6 to TRBJ1-4; TRBD1 matches at 8 bases. CDR3 residues: CASSLQGAVREKLFF. CDR3 DNA: TGTGCCAGCAGTCTCCAGGGGGCGGTTAGAGAAAAACTGTTTTTT. Combining the CDR3 with reference TRBV7-6 and TRBJ1-4 gives the whole variable domain GAGVSQSPRYKVTKRGQDVALRCDPISGHVSLYWYRQALGQGPEFLTYFNYEAQQDKSGLPNDRFSAERPEGSISTLTIQRTEQRDSAMYRCASSLQGAVREKLFFGSGTQLSVL.